This TCR beta chain was obtained from a study of blood T cell repertoires in COVID-19. Recruits, aged roughly 18 to 90 years, lived in 24 US areas. Produced via immunoSEQ multiplex PCR; TCRdb's table is partial and in-frame only. The table records 300,000 to 350,000 clones, 90% of them present only once. With 4 bases clipped from V and 3 bases from J, the junction kept 4 bases outside the gene matches. CDR1 and CDR2 from the germline V gene are MNHEY and SVGAGI. This CDR3 contains 14 residues. The chain uses TRBV6-5 and TRBJ2-7; TRBD1 agrees at 9 bases. This TCR was recovered from a woman younger than 35 with acute COVID-19. The sequenced material came from PBMCs or T cells enriched from blood (not recorded which). In DNA form, the CDR3 reads TGTGCCAGCAGTTGGGACAGGGTAGGCTACGAGCAGTACTTC. This sequence encodes CASSWDRVGYEQYF.